Shown below are 12 T cell receptor beta chains from a single sample sequenced in a study of T cells in Graves' hyperthyroidism and ophthalmopathy. Authors of the study amplified TCR beta CDR3 regions from RNA transcripts. During a first-round RT-PCR of the TCR CDR3, the HTBI primer set was used. TCRdb re-analysed the multiplex PCR reads in MiXCR, keeping a single row per CDR3 protein. This table has 600,000 or so distinct CDR3 sequences, roughly 17% appearing once. What was sequenced was blood. These receptors originate from a woman between 25 and 40 years old with Graves' hyperthyroidism.

As concerns this clonotype: A read error may produce the germline difference seen at one junction end. The chain carries TRBV7-7 and TRBJ2-1; 8 bases line up with TRBD2. CDR3 length: 16 residues. Germline V gene sequence: CDR1 SSHAT, CDR2 FNYEAQ (reference sequence). In DNA, the CDR3 is TGTGCTAGCAGCTTAGGGACTAGGGGGTCTAACAATGAGCAGTTCTTC. Amino acid sequence: CASSLGTRGSNNEQFF.

The chain uses TRBV3-1 and TRBJ2-4; no definite D call. The CDR3 is 13 residues long. The germline V and J ends were trimmed by 6 bases and 8 bases, with 14 bases remaining between them. The germline V gene has CDR1 LGHDT and CDR2 YNNKEL (reference sequence). CDR3 sequence: CASRGSVRDIQYF. The CDR3 DNA follows: TGTGCCAGCAGAGGCTCTGTTAGGGACATTCAGTACTTC.

The J gene is TRBJ2-5, the V gene TRBV2, with 8 bases fitting TRBD1. The CDR3 totals 14 residues. Germline V CDR1 and CDR2: SNHLY, FYNNEI. J lost 2 bases, V lost 4 bases, and 3 bases had no gene match. The CDR3 bases are TGTGCCAGCAGTGCCGACAGGGGACAAGAGACCCAGTACTTC. This sequence encodes CASSADRGQETQYF. The variable domain in full, completed from reference TRBV2 and TRBJ2-5, reads EPEVTQTPSHQVTQMGQEVILRCVPISNHLYFYWYRQILGQKVEFLVSFYNNEISEKSEIFDDQFSVERPDGSNFTLKIRSTKLEDSAMYFCASSADRGQETQYFGPGTRLLVL.

The chain links TRBV7-3 to TRBJ2-7; unclear D gene. This CDR3 has 16 residues. Germline CDR1 is SGHTA and CDR2 is FQGTGA. V lost 1 base to trimming and J lost 7 bases, with 20 bases between them. The CDR3, as DNA: TGTGCCAGCAGCTTAAGGTGCCGACACCCCCTCAAAGAGCAGTACTTC. It codes for CASSLRCRHPLKEQYF.

The chain couples TRBV5-1 to TRBJ2-2; TRBD1 agrees at 7 bases. The CDR3 has 16 residues. J lost 6 bases, V lost 0 bases, and 8 bases had no gene match. Germline CDR1 and CDR2: SGHRS and YFSETQ. The CDR3 protein is CASSLVGGDYPGELFF. The CDR3 nucleotides are TGCGCCAGCAGCTTGGTAGGGGGCGACTACCCCGGGGAGCTGTTTTTT.

This clonotype occurred many times. The DNA for the CDR3 is TGTGCCAGCAGCCTCTTGGTGGGAGGGGATTACAATGAGCAGTTCTTC. As protein: CASSLLVGGDYNEQFF. V gene TRBV7-3 combines with J gene TRBJ2-1; TRBD2 aligns across 7 bases. The ends lost 5 bases at V and 4 bases at J; junction bases unmatched: 11. Germline values: CDR1 SGHTA, CDR2 FQGTGA. The CDR3 is 16 residues long.

In its sample, this clonotype was seen many times. The chain has TRBV5-1 and TRBJ1-1; a weak D match, TRBD1 (6 bases). Trimming removed 1 base from V and 1 base from J, with 8 bases in between. Germline loops: CDR1 SGHRS, CDR2 YFSETQ. The length of the CDR3 is 14 residues. Written as DNA, the CDR3 is TGCGCCAGCAGCTTGACAGGGAAGAACACTGAAGCTTTCTTT. Residues: CASSLTGKNTEAFF. Full variable domain (missing parts from reference TRBV5-1 and TRBJ1-1): KAGVTQTPRYLIKTRGQQVTLSCSPISGHRSVSWYQQTPGQGLQFLFEYFSETQRNKGNFPGRFSGRQFSNSRSEMNVSTLELGDSALYLCASSLTGKNTEAFFGQGTRLTVV.

The table lists this clonotype with many counts. This chain joins TRBV7-2 and TRBJ2-2, with D perhaps given as TRBD1 or TRBD2 (5 bases each). CDR3 length: 14 amino acids. The germline V gene has CDR1 SGHTA and CDR2 FQGNSA. The ends were cut back, 5 bases at V and 8 bases at J, with 15 bases in the middle. The CDR3 DNA reads as TGTGCCAGCAGCCCTTTTACAGGCGGGGGGGAGCTGTTTTTT. Translating gives CASSPFTGGGELFF.

Only a few counts were recorded for this clonotype. The V and J genes are TRBV12-5 and TRBJ1-4; no clear D. CDR1 and CDR2 (germline): LGHNT, FRNRAP. The CDR3 loop spans 12 amino acids. The V end was cut by 6 bases, the J end by 7 bases, with 9 bases between. CDR3 bases: TGTGCTAGTGGCCCCATCCCTGAAAAACTGTTTTTT. Translating it yields CASGPIPEKLFF.

This clonotype was counted ten times or more. The chain carries TRBV30 and TRBJ2-2; the D is unclear. CDR1 GTSNPN and CDR2 SVGIG come from the germline V gene (reference sequence). The CDR3 covers 12 residues. With 0 bases removed from V and 6 bases from J, the gap between germline ends came to 5 bases. As DNA, the CDR3 is TGTGCCTGGAGTGTAGCGTCCGGGGAGCTGTTTTTT. Encoded protein: CAWSVASGELFF. Variable domain in full (rest from reference TRBV30 and TRBJ2-2): SQTIHQWPATLVQPVGSPLSLECTVEGTSNPNLYWYRQAAGRGLQLLFYSVGIGQISSEVPQNLSASRPQDRQFILSSKKLLLSDSGFYLCAWSVASGELFFGEGSRLTVL.

For this clonotype: A much bigger clone sits one base away, suggesting this may be a read error. The J gene is TRBJ2-1, the V gene TRBV9, with D perhaps TRBD2 (6 bases). The length of the CDR3 is 15 residues. The germline V gene encodes CDR1 SGDLS and CDR2 YYNGEE. The CDR3 region is CASSVDGSSHNEQFF. The CDR3 DNA reads TGTGCCAGCAGCGTAGACGGGAGCTCCCACAATGAGCAGTTCTTC.

This clonotype showed up many times. Written as DNA, the CDR3 is TGTGCCAGCAGCCCTCCCCGGACATTCTCTGGAAACACCATATATTTT. Translating it yields CASSPPRTFSGNTIYF. This rearrangement joins TRBV11-2 to TRBJ1-3; tentative D call: TRBD1 (5 bases). The CDR3 is made up of 16 amino acids. CDR1 and CDR2 from the germline V gene are SGHAT and FQNNGV. Trimming took 5 bases from V and 0 from J, leaving 14 bases between them.